This TCR beta chain was profiled in a study of beta chain features in type 1 diabetes. About the study: Patients did not differ from healthy donors in age, gender or cell yield.

Study observations and caveats: When VDJ junctions were examined, type 1 diabetes patients showed fewer insertions and more deletions. Among all four CD4+ subsets, Type 1 diabetes patients had TCRB CDR3s that were moderately but significantly shorter.

Stem cell-like memory, regulatory, central memory and naive CD4+ cells were sorted via CD45RO/CCR7/CD25/CD127/CD95/CD27. About this clone: Its antigen remains unknown.

The isolated RNA, all of it, was reverse transcribed, so expressed TCRB transcripts were what got sequenced. The table came from immunoSEQ multiplex PCR; TCRdb's copy has only in-frame clones and leaves some out. The data contain fewer than 250,000 clones, under 70% of them singletons. V shed 5 bases and J 5 bases; nucleotides not matched to a gene: 6. This CDR3 is 15 amino acids long. Germline loops: CDR1 SNHLY, CDR2 FYNNEI. The chain recombines TRBV2 with TRBJ2-5; 12 bases align to TRBD1. This clonotype was obtained from a young man in good health. The specimen sequenced was naive CD4+ T cells from blood. CDR3 protein: CASSQGQGAQETQYF. The DNA for the CDR3 is TGTGCCAGCAGTCAGGGACAGGGGGCGCAGGAGACCCAGTACTTC.